This is a list of T cell receptor beta chains from one sample in a study of T-cell memory formation after mild COVID-19. TCRdb passed the 5' RACE reads through MiXCR, listing each CDR3 protein once. Here the sample spans 250,000 to 350,000 distinct CDR3 sequences, 15% to 20% being singletons. The sample consisted of PBMCs or a T cell subset sorted from them (not recorded which). Receptors originate from a man aged 18 to 29 who had mild COVID-19 (a few samples of this study predate the infection). Cell type and time point are not known. Both conserved end residues are part of each CDR3. D genes are given only for firm matches. Clone size is stated in some rows and not others, as once, few, many or a class when expanded.

size,J,V,D,CDR3,DNA
NA,TRBJ2-6,TRBV7-6,TRBD2,CASSLGGSNVLTF,TGTGCCAGCAGCTTGGGGGGGTCCAACGTCCTGACTTTC
few,TRBJ1-6,TRBV2,NA,CASSGQPNSPLHF,TGTGCCAGCAGTGGGCAGCCCAATTCACCCCTCCACTTT
NA,TRBJ2-3,TRBV6-5,NA,CASTGAGTDTQYF,TGTGCCAGCACGGGGGCTGGCACAGATACGCAGTATTTT
few,TRBJ1-2,TRBV2,NA,CASGEDTASYGYTF,TGTGCCAGCGGAGAGGACACAGCCAGCTATGGCTACACCTTC
NA,TRBJ2-5,TRBV7-2,NA,CASSFFGTQYF,TGTGCCAGCAGCTTTTTTGGGACCCAGTACTTC
many,TRBJ2-5,TRBV12-3/TRBV12-4,NA,CASGREETQYF,TGTGCCAGCGGCCGAGAAGAGACCCAGTACTTC
many,TRBJ1-2,TRBV4-2,NA,CASSQDKGAGRGYTF,TGTGCCAGCAGCCAAGATAAAGGTGCGGGAAGGGGCTACACCTTC
few,TRBJ2-1,TRBV7-2,NA,CASSSGVGQFF,TGTGCCAGCAGCTCGGGAGTGGGGCAGTTCTTC
NA,TRBJ2-2,TRBV12-3/TRBV12-4,NA,CASISRGRTGELFF,TGTGCCAGCATTTCCCGGGGGCGCACCGGGGAGCTGTTTTTT
NA,TRBJ1-4,TRBV2,NA,CASSVNRAGEKLFF,TGTGCCAGCAGTGTGAACAGGGCTGGTGAAAAACTGTTTTTT
NA,TRBJ1-2,TRBV12-3/TRBV12-4,TRBD1,CASSSQTGGQDYTF,TGTGCCAGCAGCTCGCAGACAGGGGGACAGGACTACACCTTC
few,TRBJ2-3,TRBV30,NA,CVAAPLWASTDTQYF,TGTGTTGCGGCCCCCCTTTGGGCTAGCACAGATACGCAGTATTTT
NA,TRBJ1-6,TRBV6-5,NA,CASSSRASSYNSPLHF,TGTGCCAGCAGTTCCAGGGCAAGCTCCTATAATTCACCCCTCCACTTT
many,TRBJ2-5,TRBV18,NA,CASSPIRSRETQYF,TGTGCCAGCTCACCAATCCGGAGCCGAGAGACCCAGTACTTC
few,TRBJ2-1,TRBV5-6,NA,CASSLWRFTNNEQFF,TGTGCCAGCAGCTTGTGGAGGTTTACCAACAATGAGCAGTTCTTC
few,TRBJ2-3,TRBV12-3/TRBV12-4,TRBD2,CASSLGTSWDTQYF,TGTGCCAGCAGTTTAGGGACTAGCTGGGATACGCAGTATTTT
NA,TRBJ2-3,TRBV5-1,NA,CASSLDGGRADTQYF,TGCGCCAGCAGCTTGGACGGCGGTAGGGCAGATACGCAGTATTTT
many,TRBJ2-3,TRBV12-3/TRBV12-4,TRBD1,CASSFSQGADTQYF,TGTGCCAGCAGTTTCTCACAGGGGGCAGATACGCAGTATTTT
few,TRBJ2-1,TRBV6-6,NA,CASSRTLYNEQFF,TGTGCCAGCAGTCGGACACTGTACAATGAGCAGTTCTTC
few,TRBJ1-6,TRBV4-3,TRBD1,CASSHGTGGTLSYNSPLHF,TGCGCCAGCAGCCATGGCACAGGGGGGACGCTCTCCTATAATTCACCCCTCCACTTT
many,TRBJ2-7,TRBV7-9,NA,CASSSADPSYEQYF,TGTGCCAGCAGCTCAGCAGATCCCTCCTACGAGCAGTACTTC
NA,TRBJ2-4,TRBV19,NA,CASSPGIPGNIQYF,TGTGCCAGTAGTCCCGGGATCCCCGGGAACATTCAGTACTTC
NA,TRBJ2-3,TRBV5-4,NA,CASSQILTQGTDTQYF,TGTGCCAGCAGCCAAATCCTTACTCAGGGCACAGATACGCAGTATTTT
NA,TRBJ1-4,TRBV7-9,TRBD1,CASSFGQGRGSNEKLFF,TGTGCCAGCAGCTTCGGACAGGGGCGAGGGTCTAATGAAAAACTGTTTTTT
NA,TRBJ2-3,TRBV15,NA,CATSRVLGGTQYF,TGTGCCACCAGCAGAGTATTAGGAGGTACGCAGTATTTT
NA,TRBJ1-1,TRBV10-3,NA,CAIRNGGLGTEAFF,TGTGCCATCCGAAACGGGGGTCTGGGCACTGAAGCTTTCTTT
NA,TRBJ2-2,TRBV9,NA,CASSVVPGELFF,TGTGCCAGCAGCGTAGTTCCCGGGGAGCTGTTTTTT
NA,TRBJ1-5,TRBV15,NA,CATSRDSGVGNQPQHF,TGTGCCACCAGCAGAGATTCGGGGGTAGGCAATCAGCCCCAGCATTTT
NA,TRBJ2-7,TRBV6-5,TRBD1,CASKVGQGLTYEQYF,TGTGCCAGCAAAGTGGGACAGGGGCTTACCTACGAGCAGTACTTC
NA,TRBJ2-7,TRBV12-3/TRBV12-4,NA,CASSPQQGAHEQYF,TGTGCCAGCAGTCCCCAACAGGGAGCCCACGAGCAGTACTTC
few,TRBJ1-1,TRBV4-1,NA,CASSPIPPGEEAFF,TGCGCCAGCAGCCCCATCCCGCCCGGGGAGGAAGCTTTCTTT
NA,TRBJ2-3,TRBV11-3,TRBD1,CASSPGTGSTSADTQYF,TGTGCCAGCAGCCCAGGGACAGGGAGTACCTCCGCCGATACGCAGTATTTT
few,TRBJ1-5,TRBV3-1,NA,CASSQGGPQHF,TGTGCCAGCAGCCAAGGGGGGCCCCAGCATTTT
few,TRBJ1-2,TRBV5-1,NA,CASSYVGTSNYGYTF,TGCGCCAGCAGCTACGTTGGGACCTCAAACTATGGCTACACCTTC
once,TRBJ2-7,TRBV12-3/TRBV12-4,NA,CASSGASAYEQYF,TGTGCCAGCAGTGGGGCGTCGGCCTACGAGCAGTACTTC
NA,TRBJ2-2,TRBV27,NA,CASTPWGRGELFF,TGTGCCAGCACCCCCTGGGGGCGCGGGGAGCTGTTTTTT
NA,TRBJ1-6,TRBV6-2/TRBV6-3,NA,CASSYRGLNSPLHF,TGTGCCAGCAGTTACCGGGGCCTAAATTCACCCCTCCACTTT
few,TRBJ1-1,TRBV7-2,NA,CASSLDQLVFGKNTEAFF,TGTGCCAGCAGCTTAGATCAGCTGGTGTTCGGAAAGAACACTGAAGCTTTCTTT
few,TRBJ1-2,TRBV7-2,NA,CASSPDGDLYGYTF,TGTGCCAGCAGCCCCGACGGTGACCTTTATGGCTACACCTTC
few,TRBJ2-5,TRBV5-4,NA,CASSAPPAANQETQYF,TGTGCCAGCAGCGCCCCCCCAGCGGCCAATCAAGAGACCCAGTACTTC
many,TRBJ2-3,TRBV28,NA,CASTSFTDTQYF,TGTGCCAGCACCAGCTTCACAGATACGCAGTATTTT
few,TRBJ2-5,TRBV7-9,TRBD1,CASSFGQVKETQYF,TGTGCCAGCAGCTTTGGACAGGTGAAGGAGACCCAGTACTTC
few,TRBJ1-3,TRBV5-5,NA,CASSLSSDSGNTIYF,TGTGCCAGCAGCTTATCGAGTGACTCTGGAAACACCATATATTTT
NA,TRBJ2-3,TRBV18,NA,CASSLWDPTDTQYF,TGTGCCAGCTCGTTATGGGATCCCACAGATACGCAGTATTTT
NA,TRBJ2-1,TRBV24-1,NA,CATNQGVGDEQFF,TGTGCCACCAATCAGGGAGTAGGCGATGAGCAGTTCTTC
few,TRBJ1-1,TRBV20-1,NA,CSASSPGLDTEAFF,TGCAGTGCCTCTTCGCCGGGGTTGGACACTGAAGCTTTCTTT
few,TRBJ1-2,TRBV9,NA,CASSVGGHGYTF,TGTGCCAGCAGCGTGGGGGGGCATGGCTACACCTTC
many,TRBJ1-2,TRBV20-1,NA,CSAGHPGLYGYTF,TGCAGTGCTGGCCACCCGGGACTCTATGGCTACACCTTC
NA,TRBJ2-2,TRBV25-1,TRBD1,CASSELGDRVNTGELFF,TGTGCCAGCAGTGAATTGGGTGACAGGGTAAACACCGGGGAGCTGTTTTTT